Reported below is one TCR beta chain. This clone was detected only once. The antigen this receptor binds is unknown. No base quality values were provided; no much bigger clone lies one nucleotide off. Using the deep immunoSEQ assay, TCR CDR3 regions were amplified from genomic DNA by multiplex PCR. Extracted genomic DNA from each cell subset was distributed evenly across all wells of several immunoSEQ 96-well plates, and each plate was treated as a replicate. For sorted subsets, around 0.2 ug of genomic DNA, equivalent to roughly 30,000 T cell genomes, went into each replicate PCR. Purified libraries were measured with a Qubit 3.0 fluorometer, size-checked on a Bioanalyzer 2100, and measured again with the KAPA Library Quantification kit. A separate single-read 150-cycle Illumina NextSeq 550 flow cell was used to sequence each immunoSEQ 96-well plate. The authors' analysis ran thus. Because the immunoSEQ output held only junctional sequences and lacked quality scores, the filtering could not match the filtering applied to full-length reads. Sequences were annotated with PyIR, a Python wrapper for IgBLAST v1.9, using IMGT germline references to assign V/J genes and CDR3. Any read was removed if the V/J assignment was weak (E-value above 1e-6), the CDR3 was missing, or the read contained stop codons, out-of-frame junctions, or ambiguous translated residues. A V3J clonotype was defined by an identical inferred V gene, J gene, and CDR3 amino acid sequence. To compute the percentage overlap between repertoires, the number of shared unique clonotypes was divided by the size of the smaller repertoire. Richness of each repertoire was evaluated using RTK rarefaction, the Chao1 estimator, and Recon v2.1 estimates of unobserved clonotypes. Generation probabilities for all TCRbeta clonotypes obtained by the gDNA method from a few donors were computed using OLGA. This immuneACCESS table, as held by TCRdb, lists in-frame sequences with V and J called but not all clones. Of the missing ones, under half trace to an unresolved V gene in checked studies; the others have no known cause. D and trimming come from the DNA, and the V and J calls and clone size come from that table. The sample data list about 1.5 million clones, and about 98% of these were observed just once. The top ten clonotypes cover roughly 0.42% of the sample.

The entry originates in a study of shared clonotypes between healthy human individuals (dated by TCRdb to 2020 to 2021). With respect to the entire study: A couple of women and three men aged 18 to 49 years were included in the cohort. For each donor, CD4 naive and CD4 memory were each run on three plates, CD8 naive on two plates, and CD8 memory on one plate. To estimate repertoire size and how much clonotypes are shared between individuals, the study performed deep sequencing of blood TCR repertoires from about five healthy adults. To increase sequencing depth and limit assay-specific biases, TCR repertoire library preparation and sequencing were carried out by different laboratories using diverse techniques. Leukapheresis yielded between about 0.8 and 8.9 billion PBMCs per donor.

General conclusions and limits of the study: Based on pairwise subsampling, the degree of clonotype sharing among donors was expected to be affected by sequencing depth. Sampling was restricted to blood, and TCR repertoires in tissue are likely to differ from TCR repertoires in blood. Even with the large sequencing depth, rarefaction of the sorted-subset datasets indicated that sequencing was incomplete. The small number of donors limited the genetic and exposure-history diversity represented. When a handful of donors were compared, the shared fraction of clonotypes was 5% to 6.5% for naive CD4, less than 4% for naive CD8, roughly 2.3% for memory CD4, and 0.35% to 0.5% for memory CD8. Clonotypes shared by all four sorted-subset donors showed higher generation probabilities than non-shared clonotypes. Naive subsets generally had larger estimated clonotype richness than memory subsets.

In the germline V gene, CDR1 corresponds to SGHTA and CDR2 to FQGNSA. V and J lose 5 bases and 7 bases, and a span of 15 bases separates them. From its cysteine to its phenylalanine, the CDR3 spans 14 amino acids. The sequence is cut down to CDR3 DNA, 42 bases in frame from base 1. The donors were healthy, HIV-negative adults who had no recently reported acute infections or vaccinations. Every donor was a Caucasian adult living in Nashville, Tennessee, USA. CD4+ T cells were enriched through magnetic negative selection, after which naive cells were positively selected on CD45RA and the remaining negative fraction served as the memory subset. After blood collection by leukapheresis, PBMCs were isolated using Ficoll-Histopaque density gradient centrifugation and then cryopreserved in the vapor phase of liquid nitrogen. Analytical flow cytometry was used to check the purity and quantity of each magnetically sorted T cell population. Genomic DNA was isolated from each sorted fraction and quantified by UV absorbance on a Nanodrop 2000c.

The receptor comes from a man younger than 45 in good health. The rearranged segments are TRBV7-2 and TRBJ2-1; no D segment can be confidently identified. Sample: naive CD4+ T cells sorted from blood. Interpreted using the paper, the cell subset or site label stands for: CD45RA+ positively selected. Here is the DNA: TGTGCCAGCAGCATGGGCCCTACCGGGAATGAGCAGTTCTTC. The resulting protein is CASSMGPTGNEQFF.